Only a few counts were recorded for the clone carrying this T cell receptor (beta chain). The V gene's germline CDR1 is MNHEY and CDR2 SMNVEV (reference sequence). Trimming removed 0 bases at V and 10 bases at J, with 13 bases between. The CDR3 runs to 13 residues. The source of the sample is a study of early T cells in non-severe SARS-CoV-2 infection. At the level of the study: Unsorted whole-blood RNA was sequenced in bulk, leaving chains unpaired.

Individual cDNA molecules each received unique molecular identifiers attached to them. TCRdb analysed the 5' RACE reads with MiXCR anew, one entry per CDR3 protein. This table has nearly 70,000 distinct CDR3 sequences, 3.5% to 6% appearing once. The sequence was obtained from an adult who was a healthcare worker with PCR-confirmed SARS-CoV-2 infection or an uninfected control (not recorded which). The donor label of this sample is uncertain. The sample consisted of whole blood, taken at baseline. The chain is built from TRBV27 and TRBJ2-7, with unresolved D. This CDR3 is CASSLSDLKPQYF. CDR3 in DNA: TGTGCCAGCAGTTTATCGGACCTAAAACCACAGTACTTC.